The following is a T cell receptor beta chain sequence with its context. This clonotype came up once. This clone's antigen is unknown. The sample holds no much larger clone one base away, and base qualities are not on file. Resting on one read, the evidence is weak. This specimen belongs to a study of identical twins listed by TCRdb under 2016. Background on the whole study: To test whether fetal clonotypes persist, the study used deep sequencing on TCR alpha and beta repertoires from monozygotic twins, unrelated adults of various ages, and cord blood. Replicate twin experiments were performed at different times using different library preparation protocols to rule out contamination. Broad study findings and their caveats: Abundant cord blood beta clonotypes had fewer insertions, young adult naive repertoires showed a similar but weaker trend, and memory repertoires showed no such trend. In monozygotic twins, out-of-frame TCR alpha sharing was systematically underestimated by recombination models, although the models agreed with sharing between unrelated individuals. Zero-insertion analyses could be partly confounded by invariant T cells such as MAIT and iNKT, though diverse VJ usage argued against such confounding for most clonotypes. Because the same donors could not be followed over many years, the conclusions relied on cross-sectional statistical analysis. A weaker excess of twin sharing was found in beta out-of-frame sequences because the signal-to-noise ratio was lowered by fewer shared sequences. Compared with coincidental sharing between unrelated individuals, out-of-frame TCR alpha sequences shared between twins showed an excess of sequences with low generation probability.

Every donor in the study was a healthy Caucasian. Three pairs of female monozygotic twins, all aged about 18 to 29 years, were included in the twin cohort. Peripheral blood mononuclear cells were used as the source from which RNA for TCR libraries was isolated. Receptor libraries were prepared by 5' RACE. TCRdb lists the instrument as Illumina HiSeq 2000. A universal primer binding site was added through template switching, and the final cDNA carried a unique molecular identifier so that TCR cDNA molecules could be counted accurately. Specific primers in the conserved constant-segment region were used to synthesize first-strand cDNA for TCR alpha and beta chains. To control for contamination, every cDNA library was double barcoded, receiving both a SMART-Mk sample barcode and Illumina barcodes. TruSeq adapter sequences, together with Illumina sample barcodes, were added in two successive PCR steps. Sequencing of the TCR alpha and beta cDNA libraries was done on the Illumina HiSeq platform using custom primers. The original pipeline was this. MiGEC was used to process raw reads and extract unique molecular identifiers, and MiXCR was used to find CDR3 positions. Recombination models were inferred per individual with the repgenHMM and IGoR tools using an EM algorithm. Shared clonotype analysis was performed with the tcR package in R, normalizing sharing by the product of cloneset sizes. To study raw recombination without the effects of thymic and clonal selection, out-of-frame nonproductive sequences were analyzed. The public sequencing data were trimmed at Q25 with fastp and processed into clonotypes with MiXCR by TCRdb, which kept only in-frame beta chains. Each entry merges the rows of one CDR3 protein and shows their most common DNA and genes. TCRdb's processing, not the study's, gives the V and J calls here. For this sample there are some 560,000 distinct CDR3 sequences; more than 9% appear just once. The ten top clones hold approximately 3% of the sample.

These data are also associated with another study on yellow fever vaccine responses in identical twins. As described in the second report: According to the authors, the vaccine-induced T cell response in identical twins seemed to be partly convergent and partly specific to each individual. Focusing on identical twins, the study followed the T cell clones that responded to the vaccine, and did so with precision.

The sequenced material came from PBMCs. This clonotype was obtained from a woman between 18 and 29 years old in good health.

The nucleotide sequence is TGTGCCAGCAGCATCGACAGGGTTTCCGAGCAGTACTTC. Translated, it gives CASSIDRVSEQYF. The chain was built from TRBV11-3 and TRBJ2-7; 7 of the junction bases match TRBD1. CDR1 and CDR2, looked up from the germline V gene, are SGHNT and YENEEA. Reading from cysteine to phenylalanine, the CDR3 counts 13 amino acids. Just CDR3 DNA is preserved here, 39 bases in frame from base 1. V is cut back by 5 bases and J by 6 bases, with 7 bases in the junction unmatched.